This T cell receptor beta chain was retrieved from a study of shared clonotypes between healthy human individuals. The CDR3 has 12 amino acids. The germline CDR1 and CDR2 sequences are SNHLY and FYNNEI. V lost 6 bases and J 3 bases, leaving 9 bases between the germline ends. Authors' data handling: Filtering differed, since immunoSEQ gave only junction sequences and no quality scores. The table came from immunoSEQ multiplex PCR; TCRdb's copy has only in-frame clones and leaves some out. V and J calls and clone size are as listed in that table; D and trimming were resolved from the DNA. This sample yields some 2,100,000 clones, of which more than 90% are seen a single time; about 0.13% belongs to the top ten.

Sample: naive CD4+ T cells sorted from blood. The subset is: CD45RA+ positively selected. The origin of this receptor is a man younger than 35 in good health. The genes are TRBV2 and TRBJ2-7, with D possibly being TRBD1 (5 bases). CDR3 sequence reads: CASRTAYYEQYF. The CDR3 DNA follows: TGTGCCAGCAGGACAGCCTACTACGAGCAGTACTTC.